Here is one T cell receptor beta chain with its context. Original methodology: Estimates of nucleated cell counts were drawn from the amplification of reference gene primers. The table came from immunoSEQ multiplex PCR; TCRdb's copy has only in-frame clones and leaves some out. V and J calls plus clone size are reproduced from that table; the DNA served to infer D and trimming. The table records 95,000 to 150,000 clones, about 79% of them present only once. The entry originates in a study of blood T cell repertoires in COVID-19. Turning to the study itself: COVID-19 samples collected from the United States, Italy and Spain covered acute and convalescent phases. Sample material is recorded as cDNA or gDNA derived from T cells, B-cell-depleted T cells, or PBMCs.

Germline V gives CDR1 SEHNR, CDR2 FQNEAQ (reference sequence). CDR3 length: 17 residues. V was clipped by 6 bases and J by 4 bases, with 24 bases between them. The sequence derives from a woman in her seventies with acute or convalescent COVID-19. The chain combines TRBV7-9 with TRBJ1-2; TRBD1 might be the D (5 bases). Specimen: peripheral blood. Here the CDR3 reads CASSSLRPGLSAYGYTF. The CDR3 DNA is TGTGCCAGCAGTTCACTTCGGCCGGGACTCTCCGCCTATGGCTACACCTTC.